This T cell receptor beta chain appears in the sequencing data of a study of blood T cell repertoires in COVID-19. Study details: Some COVID-19 samples were acute and others convalescent; all came from the United States, Italy and Spain.

The study drew participants aged about 18 to 95 years from 20 to 30 US areas. Cohorts were assigned according to the clinical history that participants reported. Symptom resolution, clearance, or two negative PCRs marked donors in Cohort 3 as recovered. Between the trimmed V and J ends, which lost 3 bases and 0 bases, there was a span of 8 bases. Germline CDR1 reads KGHDR; CDR2 reads SFDVKD. The CDR3 has 16 residues. TCRdb's copy holds only in-frame clones and misses some; the assay was immunoSEQ multiplex PCR. Here the sample spans some 510,000 clones, 85% to 90% being singletons. The sample was PBMCs or T cells enriched from blood (not recorded which). The clonotype was recovered from a woman in her thirties or forties who had recovered from COVID-19. The rearrangement joins TRBV24-1 to TRBJ2-6; D ambiguous. The CDR3 DNA is TGTGCCACCAGTGATCATCTTAGCTCTGGGGCCAACGTCCTGACTTTC. Translating it yields CATSDHLSSGANVLTF.